This T cell receptor beta chain derives from a study of T cell therapy after organ transplantation. Study-wide results and caveats: Few nonresponder expansions may reflect low coverage from poor CD8+ yield.

Points on this clone: Its antigen is as yet unknown.

Assay: immunoSEQ multiplex PCR; the TCRdb copy retains only in-frame clones and omits some. The profile shows about 17,000 clones, over 75% of them singletons. The length of the CDR3 is 14 residues. Germline values: CDR1 SGHAT, CDR2 FQNNGV. V dropped 4 bases and J dropped 1 base, with 10 bases sitting between them. Time point described: 20-29 weeks after completion of therapy. Source: CD8+ T cells from blood, taken after autologous CMV-specific T cell therapy. This sequence joins TRBV11-2 and TRBJ1-1; D is undetermined. The origin of this receptor is a human patient who had received a solid organ transplant and had CMV disease. Some T cells may originate from the graft donor. The CDR3 DNA sequence: TGTGCCAGCAGCTCCGGGATCGGGAACACTGAAGCTTTCTTT. Protein: CASSSGIGNTEAFF.